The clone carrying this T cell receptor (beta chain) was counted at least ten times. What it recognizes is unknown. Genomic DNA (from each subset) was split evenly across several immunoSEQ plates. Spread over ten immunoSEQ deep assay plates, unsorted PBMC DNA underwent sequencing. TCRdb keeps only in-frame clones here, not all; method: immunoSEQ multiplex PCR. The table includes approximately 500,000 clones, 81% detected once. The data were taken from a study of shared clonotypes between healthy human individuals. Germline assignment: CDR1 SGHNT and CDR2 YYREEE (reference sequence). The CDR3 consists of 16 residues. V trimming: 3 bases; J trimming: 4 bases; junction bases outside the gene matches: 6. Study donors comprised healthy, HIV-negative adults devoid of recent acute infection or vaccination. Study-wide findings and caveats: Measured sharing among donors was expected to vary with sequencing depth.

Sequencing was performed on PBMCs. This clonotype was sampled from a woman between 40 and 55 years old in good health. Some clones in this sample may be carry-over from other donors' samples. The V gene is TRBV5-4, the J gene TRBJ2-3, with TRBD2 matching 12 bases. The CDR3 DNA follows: TGTGCCAGCAGCTATCGACTAGCGGGAGTGGCAGATACGCAGTATTTT. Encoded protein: CASSYRLAGVADTQYF.